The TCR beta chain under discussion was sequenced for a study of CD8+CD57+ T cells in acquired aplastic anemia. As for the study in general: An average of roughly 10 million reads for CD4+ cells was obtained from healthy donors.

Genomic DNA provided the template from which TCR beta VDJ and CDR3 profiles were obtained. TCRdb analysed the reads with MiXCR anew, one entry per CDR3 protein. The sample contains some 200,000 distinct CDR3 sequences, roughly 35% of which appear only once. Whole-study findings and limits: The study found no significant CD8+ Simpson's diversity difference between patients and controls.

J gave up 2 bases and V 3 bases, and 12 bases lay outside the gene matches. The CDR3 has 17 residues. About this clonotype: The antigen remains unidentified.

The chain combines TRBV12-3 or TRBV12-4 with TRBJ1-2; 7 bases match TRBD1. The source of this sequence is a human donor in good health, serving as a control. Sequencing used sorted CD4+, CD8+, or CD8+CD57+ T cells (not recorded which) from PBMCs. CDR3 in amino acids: CASSFVETGVPNYGYTF. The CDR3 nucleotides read TGTGCCAGCAGTTTCGTTGAAACAGGGGTACCAAACTATGGCTACACCTTC.